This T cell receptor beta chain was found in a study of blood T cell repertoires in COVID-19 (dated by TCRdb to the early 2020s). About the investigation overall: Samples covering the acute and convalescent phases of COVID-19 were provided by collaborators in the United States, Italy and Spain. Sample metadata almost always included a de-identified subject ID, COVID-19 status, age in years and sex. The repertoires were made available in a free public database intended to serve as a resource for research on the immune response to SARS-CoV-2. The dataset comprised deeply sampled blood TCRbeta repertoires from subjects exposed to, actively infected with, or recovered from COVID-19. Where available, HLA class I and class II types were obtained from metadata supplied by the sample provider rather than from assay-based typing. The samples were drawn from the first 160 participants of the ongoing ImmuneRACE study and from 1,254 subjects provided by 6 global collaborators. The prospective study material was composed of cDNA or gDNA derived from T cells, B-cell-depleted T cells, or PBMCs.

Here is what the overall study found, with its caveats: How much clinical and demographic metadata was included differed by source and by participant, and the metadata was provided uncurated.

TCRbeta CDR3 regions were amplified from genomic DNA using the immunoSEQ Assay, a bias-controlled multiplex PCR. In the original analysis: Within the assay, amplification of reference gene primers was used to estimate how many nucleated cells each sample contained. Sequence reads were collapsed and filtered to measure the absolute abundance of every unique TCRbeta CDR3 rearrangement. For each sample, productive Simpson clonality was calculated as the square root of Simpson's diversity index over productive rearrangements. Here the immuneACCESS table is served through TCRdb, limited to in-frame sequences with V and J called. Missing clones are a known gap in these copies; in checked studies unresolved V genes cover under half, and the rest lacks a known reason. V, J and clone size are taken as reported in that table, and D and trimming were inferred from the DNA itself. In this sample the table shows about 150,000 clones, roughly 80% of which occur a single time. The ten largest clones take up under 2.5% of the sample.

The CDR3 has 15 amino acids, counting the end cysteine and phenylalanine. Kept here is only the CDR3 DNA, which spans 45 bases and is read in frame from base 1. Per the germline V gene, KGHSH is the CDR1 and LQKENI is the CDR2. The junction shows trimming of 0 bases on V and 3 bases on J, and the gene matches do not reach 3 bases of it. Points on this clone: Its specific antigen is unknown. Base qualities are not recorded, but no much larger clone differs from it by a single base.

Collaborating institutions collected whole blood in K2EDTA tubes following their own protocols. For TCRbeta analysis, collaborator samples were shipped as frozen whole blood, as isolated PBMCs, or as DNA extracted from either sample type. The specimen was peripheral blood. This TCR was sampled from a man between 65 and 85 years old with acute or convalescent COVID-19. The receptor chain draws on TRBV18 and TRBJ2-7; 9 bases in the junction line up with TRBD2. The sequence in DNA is TGTGCCAGCTCACCACCGACTAGCGGAATCTACGAGCAGTACTTC. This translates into CASSPPTSGIYEQYF.